This paragraph covers one TCR beta chain sequence. Within its sample, this clone is medium-sized (0.01 to 0.1%). What antigen it recognizes has not been identified. No per-base quality is available; no much larger clone lies one base away. The study profiled bulk TCR beta-chain repertoires in matched peripheral blood, tumor and adjacent normal breast tissue taken from over 15 patients with early-stage breast cancer. Before surgery, whole blood (roughly 5-11 mL) was collected into EDTA tubes and processed within 2 hours. Ficoll-Paque centrifugation in SepMate-50 tubes was used to isolate peripheral blood mononuclear cells. PBMCs were cryopreserved in approximately 90% FBS with about 10% DMSO in aliquots of roughly 2 to 4.5 million cells and stored in liquid nitrogen. Genomic DNA was extracted with the Qiagen AllPrep DNA/RNA Mini kit. V loses 4 bases of germline sequence and J loses 8 bases, and the interval between the two ends is 15 bases. The CDR3 has 14 amino acids, counting the end cysteine and phenylalanine. Here the CDR3 DNA is all that survives: 42 bases in frame from base 1. The germline V gene supplies CDR1 SGHRS and CDR2 YFSETQ.

The sample comes from a study of early stage breast cancer tumors (dated by TCRdb to the late 2010s). Looking at the study overall: Of the approximately 15 invasive breast tumors, more than 9 were found to be estrogen receptor-positive, progesterone receptor-positive and HER2-negative. About 65% of the 12 ER+/PR+/HER2- tumors were invasive ductal carcinomas, while the other four were invasive lobular carcinomas. On average, each sample had roughly 9.5-fold read coverage. Across all samples, a few million templates representing over a million unique clonotypes were detected.

Two independent genomic DNA replicates were amplified for each sample, with around 0.5 ug used for blood and around 1.5 ug for tumor or normal breast. Following the manufacturer's instructions, the ImmunoSeq Intro kit was used to carry out TCRB sequencing on genomic DNA. For absolute quantification, the roughly 34-cycle multiplex PCR included proprietary primers along with spike-in control sequences. Single-end 150-bp reads were used to sequence an 87-bp fragment spanning the CDR3 and the flanking V and J genes. Each lane of an Illumina MiSeq using version 3.0 chemistry carried seven multiplexed samples, with two replicates per sample. For the original study's pipeline: The vendor's proprietary pipeline processed the raw data and merged both replicates into a single result for each sample. Productive rearrangements sharing the V-gene family, CDR3 amino acid sequence and J-gene segment were defined as clonotypes. To compute clonality, the normalized Shannon entropy (Pielou evenness) of TCRB abundances was subtracted from 1. To estimate T cell density, the total number of templates was divided by the number of input cells, which was inferred from the amount of DNA input. Recon, run with its default parameters, was used to estimate overall repertoire diversity and clonality. Tumor-enriched clonotypes were defined as having over 0.1% abundance in tumor and at least 32-fold higher abundance than in normal breast. TCRdb stores this immuneACCESS table with in-frame sequences only. Part of the clones is absent; in the studies checked, under half of the shortfall reflects unresolved V genes, and no reason is known for the rest. The DNA was the basis for D and trimming; V, J and clone size are from that table. Recorded for this sample are about 21,000 clones; roughly three quarters of them occurred a single time. The leading ten clones occupy around a quarter of the sample.

Broader findings and caveats from the paper: Enriched TCRB sequences shared across patients were found to be mostly commonly generated sequences that were unlikely to play an important role in the tumor microenvironment. Compared with adjacent normal breast tissue, tumors had 2.5 to 3-fold higher T cell density and higher clonality. Sequencing bulk genomic DNA from unsorted cells could not capture chain pairing or functional markers like CD4, CD8 and FOXP3. Because the cohort was small, analysis by tumor subtype was not possible. Repertoires from blood resembled normal breast more closely than tumor, and using blood as a reference for each tissue separated tumor from normal in about 90% of the 16 patients.

Sequenced sample: blood. The TCR sequence derives from a person aged 55 to 70 with breast cancer. The rearrangement joined TRBV5-1 to TRBJ1-4; no D gene can be assigned with confidence. Here is the DNA: TGCGCCAGCAGCGGCGGGGTTAGAGGGGAAAAACTGTTTTTT. It specifies CASSGGVRGEKLFF.